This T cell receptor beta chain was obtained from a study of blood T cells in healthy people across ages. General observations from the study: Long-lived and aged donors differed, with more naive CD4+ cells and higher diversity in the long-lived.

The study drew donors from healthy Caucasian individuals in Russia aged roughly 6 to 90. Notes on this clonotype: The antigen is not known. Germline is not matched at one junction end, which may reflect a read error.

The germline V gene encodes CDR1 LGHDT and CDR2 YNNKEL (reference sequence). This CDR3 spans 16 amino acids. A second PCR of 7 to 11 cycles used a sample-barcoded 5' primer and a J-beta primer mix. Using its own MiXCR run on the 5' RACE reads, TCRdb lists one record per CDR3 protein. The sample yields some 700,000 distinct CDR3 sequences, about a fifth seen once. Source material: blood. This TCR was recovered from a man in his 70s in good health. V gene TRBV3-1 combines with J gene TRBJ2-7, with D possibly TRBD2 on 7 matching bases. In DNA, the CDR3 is TGTGCCAGCAGCCATCCTCTCCGGGGGGCCTCCGACGAGCAGTACTTC. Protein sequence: CASSHPLRGASDEQYF.